Included here is one T cell receptor beta chain sequence, with context. Its matching antigen is unknown. Each and every patient relapsed after autologous stem cell transplantation, and patients got differing brentuximab vedotin exposure. Responses achieved at best were complete response, partial response or progressive disease. The data were obtained in a study of PD-1 blockade in classical Hodgkin lymphoma. This CDR3 spans 17 amino acids. The V segment lost 0 bases and the J segment 2 bases; nucleotides outside the gene matches: 3. Germline V CDR1 and CDR2: MDHEN, SYDVKM. The assay was immunoSEQ multiplex PCR, and TCRdb's table has in-frame clones only and misses some. Here the sample spans about 18,000 clones, about 85% being singletons. Broader study findings: Reported findings placed baseline TCR diversity lower in newly diagnosed patients (compared with healthy donors). Only CD4+ TCR diversity, not CD8+, had risen significantly by C4D1. Nivolumab starters within 1 year of ASCT were excluded.

The J gene is TRBJ2-5, the V gene TRBV28, with TRBD2 matching over 13 bases. This clonotype was obtained from a human donor with classical Hodgkin lymphoma. This sample comprised peripheral blood mononuclear cells (PBMCs), obtained before the second cycle of nivolumab. The CDR3 nucleotides are TGTGCCAGCAGTTTATGGGGGACTAGCGGGAAACAAGAGACCCAGTACTTC. Its protein is CASSLWGTSGKQETQYF.